The 26 T cell receptor beta chains below were found in one sample sequenced in a study of circulating CD8 cells and anti-PD-1 response in melanoma. Four subsets defined by PD-1 and/or TIGIT were sorted from live CD3+CD8+TCRalphabeta+ cells. The QIAseq Immune Repertoire TCR panel built the libraries from approximately 16 ng of total RNA. TCRdb analysed the reads with MiXCR anew, one entry per CDR3 protein. Of 590 or so distinct CDR3 sequences in the sample, 6% to 7% were seen once. The sequencing here drew on CD8+ T cells from PBMCs, taken at baseline or after one month of anti-PD-1 therapy (not recorded which). The receptors derive from a human donor with melanoma.

Relative to its sample, this clonotype is medium-sized. The chain joins TRBV5-6 to TRBJ2-3; TRBD1 agrees at 8 bases. This CDR3 has 16 residues. Germline CDR1 and CDR2: SGHDT and YYEEEE. V shed 0 bases, J shed 2 bases, and the junction held 5 bases outside the gene matches. The CDR3 DNA sequence: TGTGCCAGCAGCTTGGTAGCGGACAGGGACACAGATACGCAGTATTTT. It yields the protein CASSLVADRDTDTQYF.

By its share, this clonotype is hyperexpanded. V gene TRBV25-1 combines with J gene TRBJ2-3; D may be TRBD2 (6 bases). Germline V gene sequence: CDR1 MGHDK, CDR2 SYGVNS. The CDR3 runs 13 residues. V lost 11 bases to trimming and J lost 2 bases, with 14 bases between them. DNA for the CDR3: TGTGCCGGAGGGAGCGGAAACACAGATACGCAGTATTTT. Residues: CAGGSGNTDTQYF.

Within the sample, this clonotype is large. This chain joins TRBV20-1 and TRBJ2-7; D gene ambiguous. CDR1 and CDR2 from the germline V gene are DFQATT and SNEGSKA (reference sequence). The germline V and J ends were trimmed by 1 base and 3 bases, with 13 bases remaining between them. This CDR3 comprises 14 residues. The CDR3 DNA is TGCAGTGCTAGAGTTTTGGCAGGAGACTACGAGCAGTACTTC. This translates into CSARVLAGDYEQYF.

Judged by abundance, this clonotype is medium-sized. The chain employs TRBV27 and TRBJ2-1; perhaps TRBD2 as D (6 bases). This CDR3 region has 16 residues. Germline CDR1 MNHEY, CDR2 SMNVEV (reference sequence). V lost 4 bases, J lost 7 bases, and 20 bases lay in between. CDR3 bases: TGTGCCAGCAGTTCGTCTGGTCCGAGCGGGCGAAATGAGCAGTTCTTC. Translated: CASSSSGPSGRNEQFF.

This clonotype is judged hyperexpanded. The V call is TRBV20-1, the J call TRBJ2-7; D is uncertain. V was pared by 0 bases and J by 0 bases, with 12 bases between. CDR3 length: 15 amino acids. Germline CDR1 reads DFQATT; CDR2 reads SNEGSKA (reference sequence). This chain's CDR3 is CSARDHASLSYEQYF. For the CDR3, the DNA is TGCAGTGCTAGAGATCATGCCAGCCTCTCCTACGAGCAGTACTTC.

This clonotype counts as medium-sized. The chain links TRBV27 to TRBJ2-2; D not certain. Germline lookup yields CDR1 MNHEY and CDR2 SMNVEV (reference sequence). Trimming shortened V by 1 base and J by 7 bases, and 4 bases separated the two germline ends. The CDR3 extends over 12 amino acids. CDR3 DNA: TGTGCCAGCAGTTTATGGGGCGGGGAGCTGTTTTTT. Translated, it gives CASSLWGGELFF.

In its sample, this clonotype ranks as medium-sized. The rearrangement uses TRBV20-1 and TRBJ1-2, with D possibly being TRBD1 (6 bases). V lost 1 base and J lost 4, with 16 bases in between. The germline V gene encodes CDR1 DFQATT and CDR2 SNEGSKA (reference sequence). CDR3 size: 15 residues. CDR3 sequence (DNA): TGCAGTGCTAGAGGAGGGGGGGACCTTCTCTATGGCTACACCTTC. It specifies CSARGGGDLLYGYTF.

Judged by abundance, this clonotype is medium-sized. This chain joins TRBV12-3 or TRBV12-4 and TRBJ2-7, with 8 bases that match TRBD1. Germline trimming cut 5 bases from V and 0 bases from J; bases unmatched to any gene: 3. The CDR3 spans 14 residues. CDR3: CASSGQGSSYEQYF. The CDR3 nucleotides read TGTGCCAGCAGTGGACAGGGAAGCTCCTACGAGCAGTACTTC.

In its sample, this clonotype is medium-sized (0.01 to 0.1%). V gene TRBV6-5 combines with J gene TRBJ2-7; D call uncertain. Germline V gene sequence: CDR1 MNHEY, CDR2 SVGAGI. The V and J ends lost 1 base and 0 bases respectively, with 7 bases between them. The CDR3 is 14 amino acids. The CDR3 protein is CASSYLGGSYEQYF. The CDR3 DNA reads TGTGCCAGCAGTTACTTAGGTGGCTCCTACGAGCAGTACTTC.

By sample share, this clonotype is medium-sized. The chain recombines TRBV30 with TRBJ1-1; D is ambiguous. The CDR3 contains 11 residues. Germline V gene sequence: CDR1 GTSNPN, CDR2 SVGIG (reference sequence). Between the trimmed V and J ends, which lost 0 bases and 11 bases, there was a span of 10 bases. CDR3 protein: CAWSVSVEAFF. In DNA, the CDR3 is TGTGCCTGGAGTGTTTCAGTGGAGGCTTTCTTT. The full variable domain, with the rest looked up from reference TRBV30 and TRBJ1-1, is SQTIHQWPATLVQPVGSPLSLECTVEGTSNPNLYWYRQAAGRGLQLLFYSVGIGQISSEVPQNLSASRPQDRQFILSSKKLLLSDSGFYLCAWSVSVEAFFGQGTRLTVV.

This clonotype is large in the sample. For the CDR3, the DNA is TGTGCCAGCAGCTTAGGGACAGTCTATGGCTACACCTTC. As protein: CASSLGTVYGYTF. This chain links TRBV5-5 with TRBJ1-2; 7 bases map to TRBD1. The CDR3 has 13 amino acids. Per germline, CDR1 SGHKS and CDR2 YYEKEE (reference sequence). With V trimmed by 2 bases and J by 4 bases, 2 bases remained unmatched. Drawing the rest from reference TRBV5-5 and TRBJ1-2, the complete variable domain is DAGVTQSPTHLIKTRGQQVTLRCSPISGHKSVSWYQQVLGQGPQFIFQYYEKEERGRGNFPDRFSARQFPNYSSELNVNALLLGDSALYLCASSLGTVYGYTFGSGTRLTVV.

By share, this clonotype counts as large (0.1 to 1%). This chain joins TRBV25-1 and TRBJ2-6; D remains unclear. Germline values: CDR1 MGHDK, CDR2 SYGVNS. This CDR3 comprises 12 residues. Trimming left V 9 bases short and J 2 bases short, with 5 bases between. The CDR3 loop is CASSPGANVLTF. The CDR3 DNA reads TGTGCCAGTTCGCCTGGGGCCAACGTCCTGACTTTC. The full variable domain, completed using reference TRBV25-1 and TRBJ2-6, is EADIYQTPRYLVIGTGKKITLECSQTMGHDKMYWYQQDPGMELHLIHYSYGVNSTEKGDLSSESTVSRIRTEHFPLTLESARPSHTSQYLCASSPGANVLTFGAGSRLTVL.

A note on this clonotype: The junction shows a germline mismatch at one end, possibly a read error. J is TRBJ1-2 and V is TRBV4-2; D might be TRBD1 (6 bases). Germline V gives CDR1 LGHNA, CDR2 YNFKEQ. The CDR3 has 13 amino acids. This CDR3 reads CASNPGAGYGYDF. In DNA, the CDR3 is TGTGCCAGCAATCCGGGGGCTGGCTATGGCTACGACTTC.

By share of the sample, this clonotype is medium-sized. This chain connects TRBV20-1 to TRBJ2-5; maybe TRBD2 (6 bases). Deletions cut 6 bases from V and 2 bases from J, with 13 bases between. The CDR3 covers 13 residues. The germline CDR1 and CDR2 sequences are DFQATT and SNEGSKA (reference sequence). CDR3 sequence (DNA): TGCAGTGCGGACGGGGGAACACAAGAGACCCAGTACTTC. It yields the protein CSADGGTQETQYF.

In this sample, this clonotype is large. The chain carries TRBV9 and TRBJ2-1, with a possible D match to TRBD1 (5 bases). The CDR3 loop spans 13 amino acids. V lost 0 bases to trimming and J lost 5 bases, with 6 bases between them. Germline V CDR1 and CDR2: SGDLS, YYNGEE. The CDR3: CASSVVGHNEQFF. For the CDR3, the DNA is TGTGCCAGCAGCGTAGTGGGGCACAATGAGCAGTTCTTC.

Concerning this clonotype itself: A much larger clone lies one base from this, so it may be a read error. The chain uses TRBV2 and TRBJ2-7, with no clear D. V lost 1 base and J 7 bases, leaving 14 bases between the germline ends. The CDR3 has 14 amino acids. The germline gives CDR1 SNHLY, CDR2 FYNNEI. The CDR3 reads CASSEEGAAYEQYF. CDR3 nucleotide sequence: TGTGCCAGCAGTGAAGAGGGCGCGGCTTATGAGCAGTACTTC.

This clonotype is large within its sample. This sequence joins TRBV6-6 and TRBJ1-1, with unresolved D. V was pared by 8 bases and J by 1 base, with 11 bases between. The germline gives CDR1 MNHNY, CDR2 SVGAGI (reference sequence). The CDR3 loop spans 13 amino acids. The CDR3 region is CASLLNRNTEAFF. The CDR3 coding sequence is TGTGCCAGCCTACTAAACAGGAACACTGAAGCTTTCTTT.

This clonotype is deemed large. The rearrangement links TRBV19 to TRBJ1-5; tentatively, D is TRBD1 (6 bases). Germline loops: CDR1 LNHDA, CDR2 SQIVND (reference sequence). V shed 4 bases and J shed 6 bases, with 10 bases lying between them. This CDR3 comprises 13 residues. The DNA for the CDR3 is TGTGCCAGTAGTACCGTCAGGGGTCAGCCCCAGCATTTT. This codes for CASSTVRGQPQHF. Using reference TRBV19 and TRBJ1-5 for the parts outside the CDR3, the full variable domain is DGGITQSPKYLFRKEGQNVTLSCEQNLNHDAMYWYRQDPGQGLRLIYYSQIVNDFQKGDIAEGYSVSREKKESFPLTVTSAQKNPTAFYLCASSTVRGQPQHFGDGTRLSIL.

In its sample, this clonotype is medium-sized. The V call is TRBV20-1, the J call TRBJ2-3; TRBD2 matches 12 bases. Trimming at V came to 0 bases and at J to 5 bases, leaving 6 bases not matched to a gene. The CDR3 has 16 residues. CDR1 and CDR2 (germline): DFQATT, SNEGSKA (reference sequence). This CDR3 is CSARDPLAGGLDTQYF. The CDR3 nucleotides are TGCAGTGCTAGAGATCCCCTAGCGGGGGGGCTAGATACGCAGTATTTT.

This clonotype is large in the sample. This chain links TRBV27 with TRBJ2-7, with 7 nucleotides matching TRBD1. This CDR3 contains 14 residues. The V gene end was trimmed by 4 bases and the J gene end by 4 bases; junction bases not matched to a gene: 7. Germline CDR1 is MNHEY and CDR2 is SMNVEV (reference sequence). The CDR3 here is CASSSVDRRYEQYF. The CDR3 DNA reads TGTGCCAGCAGTTCCGTGGACAGGCGATACGAGCAGTACTTC.

In its sample, this clonotype is medium-sized (0.01 to 0.1%). J is TRBJ1-1 and V is TRBV27; 9 bases align to TRBD1. The CDR3 sequence is 16 residues long. Trimming at V came to 6 bases and at J to 0 bases, leaving 8 bases not matched to a gene. The V gene's germline CDR1 is MNHEY and CDR2 SMNVEV (reference sequence). The CDR3 nucleotides read TGTGCCAGCAGACCCTTGGGACAGGGAATGAACACTGAAGCTTTCTTT. Protein product: CASRPLGQGMNTEAFF.

In its sample, this clonotype is medium-sized. The chain couples TRBV7-9 to TRBJ2-7, with D unclear. Trimming removed 1 base at V and 3 bases at J, with 10 bases between. The germline CDR1 and CDR2 sequences are SEHNR and FQNEAQ (reference sequence). The CDR3 has 14 amino acids. CDR3 nucleotides: TGTGCCAGCAGCTTAGTTCCGGGTTTCTACGAGCAGTACTTC. It specifies CASSLVPGFYEQYF.

This clonotype ranks as medium-sized. This chain joins TRBV28 and TRBJ2-4; D is possibly TRBD1 (6 bases). Germline-derived CDR1 and CDR2 are MDHEN and SYDVKM. CDR3 size: 13 residues. Between the trimmed V and J ends, which lost 6 bases and 6 bases, there was a span of 12 bases. CDR3 loop: CASSISTGNIQYF. The CDR3 coding sequence is TGTGCCAGCAGCATATCGACAGGAAACATTCAGTACTTC.

This clonotype is medium-sized. V gene TRBV27 combines with J gene TRBJ2-1; a weak D match, TRBD2 (7 bases). CDR3 length equals 16 residues. Trimming took off 7 bases at V and 5 bases at J, with 21 bases between the two ends. The germline V gene has CDR1 MNHEY and CDR2 SMNVEV (reference sequence). The CDR3 here is CASTPRPGGADNEQFF. The CDR3 coding sequence is TGTGCCAGCACTCCTCGTCCGGGGGGCGCTGACAATGAGCAGTTCTTC.

By sample share, this clonotype is large. CDR3 residues: CAAGPRTDTQYF. As DNA, the CDR3 is TGCGCCGCGGGACCAAGAACAGATACGCAGTATTTT. The V and J genes are TRBV10-2 and TRBJ2-3, with D tentatively TRBD2 (6 bases). Between the trimmed V and J ends, which lost 11 bases and 3 bases, there was a span of 12 bases. The CDR3 consists of 12 residues. Germline values: CDR1 WSHSY, CDR2 SAAADI.

This clonotype is categorized as large. The chain combines TRBV5-5 with TRBJ2-2; D gene ambiguous. CDR3 length: 14 residues. Germline V lookup: CDR1 SGHKS, CDR2 YYEKEE (reference sequence). Trimming cost V 4 bases and J 3 bases, with 10 bases left between them. In DNA, the CDR3 is TGTGCCAGCAGCCTGGACGGATACACCGGGGAGCTGTTTTTT. This encodes CASSLDGYTGELFF.